This TCR beta chain appears in the sequencing data of a study of blood T cell repertoires in COVID-19. Data came from immunoSEQ multiplex PCR; TCRdb stores just in-frame clones and leaves some out. The sample gives about 380,000 clones, around nine tenths of which show up once; more than 0.95% is in the top ten. This clone was counted a few times. This CDR3 is 14 amino acids long. The germline V gene encodes CDR1 KGHDR and CDR2 SFDVKD. Trimming took 4 bases from V and 6 from J; bases not matched to a gene: 5. Sequences were obtained from PBMCs or T cells enriched from blood (not recorded which). The V and J genes are TRBV24-1 and TRBJ1-2, with 9 bases matching TRBD1. This clonotype originated in a woman younger than 35 who had recovered from COVID-19. This CDR3 is CATSDRDRGNGYTF. Here the CDR3 DNA reads TGTGCCACCAGTGACCGCGACAGGGGGAATGGCTACACCTTC.